This T cell receptor (beta chain) appears in the sequencing data of a study of T cell responses to AZD1222 COVID-19 vaccine (TCRdb year 2021). The study in broad terms: Because spike-specific TCR depth and breadth did not differ between the two schedules, AZD1222 recipients who got a second dose at roughly 4 weeks were pooled with those who got a second dose at roughly 12 weeks. Trial participants were enrolled by age into 18-55, 56-69 and 70-plus year subgroups, with roughly 160, 29 and 62 TCR-sequenced participants respectively. TCR sequencing was performed for 233 trial participants, of whom around 210 were given two doses of AZD1222 and around 26 were given two doses of MenACWY control vaccine. Broader findings and caveats from the paper: The whole spike protein was spanned by vaccine-associated CD4 TCRs, and dominant responses were seen in regions 160-218 and 743-854. Epitopes outside the regions mutated in the B.1.351 and B.1.1.7 variants were reportedly recognized by nearly half of the unique spike-specific TCRs. Conclusions about previously exposed vaccinees are limited, since just five to seven AZD1222 recipients were seropositive for SARS-CoV-2 at baseline. Participants were mostly white British and included more females than males, and it was suggested by the authors that clonal diversity may have been underestimated. The 56-69-year group was small, and its depth increase did not reach significance, likely because of low power. Because no day 14 peak-response samples were available, the repertoires could be characterized only after the peak T cell response. After two AZD1222 doses, both the breadth and the depth of spike-specific TCRs were significantly higher than at day 0 and than in MenACWY recipients.

Comments on this clone: Its antigen specificity is not known. Base quality data are lacking; no much larger clone is found one base away.

V is trimmed back by 6 bases and J by 4 bases, and the junction contains 6 bases that no gene match accounts for. Via the germline V gene (reference sequence), CDR1 is LNHDA and CDR2 SQIVND. The CDR3 spans 15 residues, from the cysteine through the phenylalanine. Only the CDR3 region is kept as DNA, spanning 45 bases read in frame from base 1. The time point label for this specimen denotes: baseline before first vaccination. Vaccinee samples were obtained from the UK trials COV001 and COV002, which included a single-blind randomized controlled phase 2/3 trial of AZD1222 (ChAdOx1 nCoV-19) in healthy adults. Trial participant PBMC samples were collected at day 0 and day 28 after the second dose for TCRbeta chain sequencing. The CDR3 regions of human TCRbeta chains were subjected to immunosequencing. Per the authors' processing: TCRs in the repertoires were compared against a reference library of SARS-CoV-2-specific TCRs that had been generated with the MIRA antigen-specificity platform. Breadth meant the fraction of unique TCRs that were SARS-CoV-2-associated, whereas depth meant the fraction of total T cells that were SARS-CoV-2-associated. Using the MIRA data, each spike-specific TCR was mapped to the spike region that the TCR reacts to and placed in a CD4 or CD8 class. Log10-transformed breadth and depth values were compared by one-way ANOVA with Sidak's multiple comparisons tests. The immuneACCESS repertoire file appears here via TCRdb, limited to in-frame rearrangements. These files lack a portion of the clones; in checked studies, under half of the deficit traces to unresolved V genes, and the cause of the others is not known. V and J calls and clone size are as listed in that table; D and trimming were resolved from the DNA. The sample data list about 150,000 clones, and approximately 83% of these were observed just once. The ten biggest clones cover under 9.5% of the sample.

The sequenced sample was peripheral blood, obtained on day 0 of AZD1222 vaccination. The sequence derives from an adult in good health. Recombination connected TRBV19 to TRBJ2-2, with 9 bases in between that match TRBD1. The CDR3 has the sequence CASREQGAATGELFF. The nucleotide sequence reads as follows: TGTGCCAGTAGAGAACAGGGGGCGGCCACCGGGGAGCTGTTTTTT.